A selection of T cell receptor beta chains follows, all from one sample in a study of blood T cell repertoires in COVID-19. Assay: immunoSEQ multiplex PCR; the TCRdb copy retains only in-frame clones and omits some. The sample lists about 150,000 clones; less than 90% were seen once. Sequenced: peripheral blood. The receptors originated from a man aged 18-30 years with active or convalescent COVID-19. CDR3s include the opening cysteine and the closing phenylalanine or tryptophan. Fields, in order: J gene, V gene, D gene, clone size, CDR3 protein, CDR3 DNA. D genes are given only for firm matches. A clone size is listed for some rows: how often the clone was seen (once, few, many), or a class if it is expanded.

TRBJ1-1 TRBV6-5 - - CASSYSTGLGNTEAFF TGTGCCAGCAGTTACTCGACGGGGTTGGGGAACACTGAAGCTTTCTTT
TRBJ1-1 TRBV7-8 TRBD1 few CASSPYDRAGPEAFF TGTGCCAGCAGCCCATACGACAGGGCAGGTCCTGAAGCTTTCTTT
TRBJ2-1 TRBV7-6 TRBD2 - CASSGQAGGSYNEQFF TGTGCCAGCAGCGGACAAGCGGGAGGGTCCTACAATGAGCAGTTCTTC
TRBJ1-2 TRBV6-5 - - CASTIKQEDGYTF TGTGCCAGCACGATAAAACAAGAGGATGGCTACACCTTC
TRBJ2-3 TRBV14 TRBD2 - CASSQPTSGGTDTQYF TGTGCCAGCAGCCAGCCGACTAGCGGGGGCACAGATACGCAGTATTTT
TRBJ2-3 TRBV2 TRBD1 few CASSPDRGLADTQYF TGTGCCAGCAGCCCGGACAGGGGGCTGGCAGATACGCAGTATTTT
TRBJ2-2 TRBV6-6 - - CASSYLTTTGELFF TGTGCCAGCAGTTACTTGACAACCACCGGGGAGCTGTTTTTT
TRBJ2-7 TRBV9 TRBD1 - CASSEGTGAYEQYF TGTGCCAGCAGCGAGGGGACAGGTGCCTACGAGCAGTACTTC
TRBJ2-2 TRBV7-2 TRBD2 - CASSLVAGGVAGELFF TGTGCCAGCAGCTTAGTAGCGGGGGGGGTCGCCGGGGAGCTGTTTTTT
TRBJ2-5 TRBV9 - - CASSVAGRRLGSGETQYF TGTGCCAGCAGCGTAGCAGGAAGGCGACTAGGAAGCGGCGAGACCCAGTACTTC
TRBJ1-1 TRBV11-3 - few CASSFQGNTEAFF TGTGCCAGCAGCTTCCAGGGGAACACTGAAGCTTTCTTT
TRBJ2-5 TRBV18 - - CASSTGTKETQYF TGTGCCAGCTCAACAGGGACCAAAGAGACCCAGTACTTC
TRBJ1-2 TRBV5-4 TRBD1 - CASSWTGSHGYTF TGTGCCAGCAGCTGGACAGGGTCGCATGGCTACACCTTC
TRBJ2-1 TRBV28 TRBD1 - CASSATGATYNEQFF TGTGCCAGCAGTGCGACAGGGGCTACCTACAATGAGCAGTTCTTC
TRBJ2-5 TRBV27 - - CASSSNGQAMETQYF TGTGCCAGCAGTTCTAACGGCCAGGCCATGGAGACCCAGTACTTC
TRBJ2-7 TRBV6-2/TRBV6-3 - - CASSSLAGRGYEQYF TGTGCCAGCAGTTCTCTCGCGGGCAGGGGCTACGAGCAGTACTTC
TRBJ1-3 TRBV30 - - CAWSVKGVGLSSGNTIYF TGTGCCTGGAGTGTAAAAGGGGTAGGATTGAGCTCTGGAAACACCATATATTTT
TRBJ1-5 TRBV13 - few CASSRGGFQPQHF TGTGCCAGCAGCAGGGGAGGGTTTCAGCCCCAGCATTTT
TRBJ1-2 TRBV7-9 - - CASSLAGGEVYGYTF TGTGCCAGCAGCTTAGCCGGGGGAGAAGTCTATGGCTACACCTTC
TRBJ2-2 TRBV19 TRBD2 - CASSIASGGAGELFF TGTGCCAGTAGTATAGCCAGCGGGGGAGCCGGGGAGCTGTTTTTT
TRBJ2-1 TRBV7-3 TRBD2 - CASSPGTSRNEQFF TGTGCCAGCAGCCCCGGGACTAGCAGGAATGAGCAGTTCTTC
TRBJ2-1 TRBV7-3 - - CASSLTFADYNEQFF TGTGCCAGCAGCTTAACGTTCGCGGACTACAATGAGCAGTTCTTC